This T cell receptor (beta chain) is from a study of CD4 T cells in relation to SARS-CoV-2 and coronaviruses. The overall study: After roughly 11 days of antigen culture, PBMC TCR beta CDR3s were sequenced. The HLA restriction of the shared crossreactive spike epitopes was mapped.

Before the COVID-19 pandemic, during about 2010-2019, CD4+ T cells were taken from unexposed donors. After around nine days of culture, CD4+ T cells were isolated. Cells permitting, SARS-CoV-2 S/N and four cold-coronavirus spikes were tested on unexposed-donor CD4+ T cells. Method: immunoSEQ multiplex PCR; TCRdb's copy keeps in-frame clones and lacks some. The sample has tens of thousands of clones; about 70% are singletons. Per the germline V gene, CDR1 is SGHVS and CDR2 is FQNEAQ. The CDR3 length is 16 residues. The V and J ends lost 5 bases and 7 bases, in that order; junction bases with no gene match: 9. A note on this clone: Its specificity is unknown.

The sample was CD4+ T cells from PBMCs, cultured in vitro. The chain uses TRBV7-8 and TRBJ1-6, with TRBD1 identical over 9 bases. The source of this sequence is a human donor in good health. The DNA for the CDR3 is TGTGCCAGCAGCCCGGAACAGGGGGCACGGAATTCACCCCTCCACTTT. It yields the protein CASSPEQGARNSPLHF. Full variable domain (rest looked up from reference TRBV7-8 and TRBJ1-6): GAGVSQSPRYKVAKRGQDVALRCDPISGHVSLFWYQQALGQGPEFLTYFQNEAQLDKSGLPSDRFFAERPEGSVSTLKIQRTQQEDSAVYLCASSPEQGARNSPLHFGNGTRLTVT.